These 20 T cell receptor beta chains were sequenced from one sample in a study of CD8+CD57+ T cells in acquired aplastic anemia. Patients sequenced had flow cytometry evidence of CD8+CD57+ cell expansion. Profiling of TCR beta VDJ combinations and CDR3 sequences used genomic DNA as template. TCRdb reanalysed the reads using MiXCR and keeps one entry per CDR3 protein. The repertoire holds roughly 200,000 distinct CDR3 sequences, about 60% seen once, with 42% in the top ten. The sample comprised sorted CD4+, CD8+, or CD8+CD57+ T cells (not recorded which) from PBMCs. These receptors all stem from a human donor with aplastic anemia.

This clonotype was seen more than once but under ten times. An end of the junction differs from the germline gene, which may be a read error. V usage is TRBV7-9 and J usage is TRBJ2-1, with 13 bases identical to TRBD2. Germline V gene lookup returns CDR1 SEHNR and CDR2 FQNEAQ (reference sequence). The CDR3 contains 16 residues. The CDR3 DNA is TGTGCCACCAGCAGGGAACTAGCGGGAGGGTTCAATGAGCAGTTCTTC. The encoded protein is CATSRELAGGFNEQFF.

This clonotype was observed at least ten times. This sequence joins TRBV30 and TRBJ1-6; the D is unclear. The germline gives CDR1 GTSNPN, CDR2 SVGIG (reference sequence). Trimming removed 2 bases from V and 6 bases from J, with 8 bases in between. The CDR3 spans 13 residues. The CDR3 spells CAWSLQSNSPLHF. The CDR3, as DNA: TGTGCCTGGAGTTTACAGAGTAATTCACCCCTCCACTTT.

This chain joins TRBV2 and TRBJ2-5; D could derive from TRBD1 or TRBD2 (6 bases each). The CDR3 length is 12 residues. Trimming stripped 6 bases from V and 5 bases from J, with 10 bases between. CDR1 and CDR2 from the germline V gene are SNHLY and FYNNEI. This CDR3 is CASRVGGETQYF. CDR3 sequence (DNA): TGTGCCAGCAGGGTAGGGGGGGAGACCCAGTACTTC.

This clonotype showed up just once. At one of its ends the junction is not consistent with the germline gene, which may arise from a read error. The CDR3 DNA follows: TGTGCCAGCAGTTTATACGGTCAGGGAGGTGAGCGGTACTTC. As protein: CASSLYGQGGERYF. The rearrangement links TRBV2 to TRBJ2-7, with D possibly being TRBD2 (6 bases). Germline V gene lookup returns CDR1 SNHLY and CDR2 FYNNEI. The CDR3 is made up of 14 amino acids.

The V gene is TRBV15, the J gene TRBJ1-1, with unresolved D. Deletions cut 1 base from V and 4 bases from J, with 10 bases between. Germline loops: CDR1 LNHNV, CDR2 YYDKDF (reference sequence). This CDR3 is 14 amino acids long. In nucleotides, the CDR3 is TGTGCCACCAGCAGAGTGGTTGGGAGCACTGAAGCTTTCTTT. Translated, it gives CATSRVVGSTEAFF.

Regarding this clonotype: One junction end disagrees with the germline gene, perhaps due to a read error. The chain is built from TRBV2 and TRBJ1-5; D remains unclear. Germline values: CDR1 SNHLY, CDR2 FYNNEI. The CDR3 has 15 residues. CDR3 protein: CASGEAGSGSSYEHF. For the CDR3, the DNA is TGTGCCAGCGGTGAAGCGGGCTCGGGATCCTCCTACGAGCATTTT.

The chain uses TRBV19 and TRBJ2-7, with D tentatively TRBD1 (6 bases). Trimming took 4 bases from V and 0 from J, leaving 10 bases between them. In germline, CDR1 is LNHDA, CDR2 SQIVND (reference sequence). The CDR3 consists of 14 residues. This chain's CDR3 is CASSTRTASYEQYF. CDR3 DNA sequence: TGTGCCAGTAGTACAAGGACAGCCTCCTACGAGCAGTACTTC.

The chain employs TRBV7-3 and TRBJ2-5, with D hard to call. Looked up from germline, CDR1 is SGHTA and CDR2 is FQGTGA. The CDR3 length is 13 residues. Trimming stripped 1 base from V and 4 bases from J, with 7 bases between. The CDR3 is CASSLKMRETQYF. For the CDR3, the DNA is TGTGCCAGCAGCTTAAAAATGCGAGAGACCCAGTACTTC.

This clonotype was seen a handful of times. The chain combines TRBV5-4 with TRBJ1-2, with D maybe TRBD1 (6 bases). V was clipped by 1 base and J by 8 bases, with 9 bases between them. This CDR3 spans 12 amino acids. Germline-derived CDR1 and CDR2 are SGHNT and YYREEE (reference sequence). CDR3 sequence reads: CASSLTGNGYTF. The CDR3 nucleotides read TGTGCCAGCAGCTTGACAGGGAACGGCTACACCTTC.

The J gene is TRBJ1-1, the V gene TRBV10-2; TRBD1 is a possible D gene (6 bases). Germline V CDR1 and CDR2: WSHSY, SAAADI. The CDR3 is made up of 12 amino acids. Between the trimmed V and J ends, which lost 3 bases and 4 bases, there was a span of 6 bases. The CDR3 coding sequence is TGCGCCAGCAGTGACAGGGGCACTGAAGCTTTCTTT. It codes for CASSDRGTEAFF.

This clonotype was detected only a few times. The rearrangement joins TRBV20-1 to TRBJ2-6; D gene ambiguous. The CDR3 is made up of 15 amino acids. V lost 2 bases, J lost 0 bases, and 8 bases lay in between. The V gene's germline CDR1 is DFQATT and CDR2 SNEGSKA (reference sequence). CDR3 sequence reads: CSARPKGSGANVLTF. CDR3 DNA: TGCAGTGCTAGACCCAAGGGCTCTGGGGCCAACGTCCTGACTTTC.

This chain links TRBV15 with TRBJ1-1; 7 bases fit TRBD1. Germline V gene sequence: CDR1 LNHNV, CDR2 YYDKDF (reference sequence). Trimming cost V 2 bases and J 12 bases; bases outside gene matches: 9. The CDR3 extends over 13 amino acids. The CDR3 DNA reads as TGTGCCACCAGCAGAAGTACAGGGGCTGTAACTTTCTTT. Amino acid sequence: CATSRSTGAVTFF. Combining the CDR3 with reference TRBV15 and TRBJ1-1 gives the whole variable domain DAMVIQNPRYQVTQFGKPVTLSCSQTLNHNVMYWYQQKSSQAPKLLFHYYDKDFNNEADTPDNFQSRRPNTSFCFLDIRSPGLGDTAMYLCATSRSTGAVTFFGQGTRLTVV.

The rearrangement joins TRBV20-1 to TRBJ1-1, with TRBD1 matching 7 bases. The germline V gene has CDR1 DFQATT and CDR2 SNEGSKA (reference sequence). This CDR3 has 13 amino acids. The CDR3 region has the DNA TGCAGAGCGACAGACAGGGTCAGCACTGAAGCTTTCTTT. Its protein product is CRATDRVSTEAFF.

This clonotype has a handful of counts. The gene calls are TRBV25-1 and TRBJ2-3, with TRBD2 matching over 7 bases. Germline V gene sequence: CDR1 MGHDK, CDR2 SYGVNS. The ends lost 1 base at V and 2 bases at J; junction bases unmatched: 6. CDR3 length: 16 amino acids. In DNA form, the CDR3 reads TGTGCCAGCAGTGAATTGCGGCGGGAGAACACAGATACGCAGTATTTT. This sequence encodes CASSELRRENTDTQYF.

This sequence joins TRBV15 and TRBJ1-6, with 10 positions matching TRBD1. Germline V gene lookup returns CDR1 LNHNV and CDR2 YYDKDF (reference sequence). This CDR3 has 19 residues. Trimming removed 2 bases from V and 6 bases from J; junction bases left unmatched: 13. For the CDR3, the DNA is TGTGCCACCAGCAGATTCCTCGGTAGCCGGGACAGGGGTAATTCACCCCTCCACTTT. Translation: CATSRFLGSRDRGNSPLHF.

V and J are TRBV12-3 or TRBV12-4 and TRBJ1-6; 8 bases match TRBD1. V trimming: 5 bases; J trimming: 7 bases; junction bases outside the gene matches: 4. The CDR3 sequence is 14 residues long. The CDR3 loop is CASSPTGENSPLHF. CDR3 bases: TGTGCCAGCAGTCCGACAGGGGAAAATTCACCCCTCCACTTT.

This clonotype has only a few counts. V and J are TRBV2 and TRBJ2-7; D is unresolved. Per germline, CDR1 SNHLY and CDR2 FYNNEI. The CDR3 is 12 amino acids. V shed 7 bases and J shed 6 bases, with 13 bases lying between them. Written as DNA, the CDR3 is TGTGCCAGCATAGAAGGATCGGTCGAGCAGTACTTC. Translating it yields CASIEGSVEQYF.

This clonotype occurred many times. This chain connects TRBV6-1 to TRBJ2-7; tentative D call: TRBD1 (5 bases). The CDR3 runs to 12 residues. Trimming left V 6 bases short and J 3 bases short, with 9 bases between. The germline V gene encodes CDR1 MNHNS and CDR2 SASEGT. Here the CDR3 reads CASSQGYYEQYF. The CDR3, as DNA: TGTGCCAGCAGCCAGGGTTACTACGAGCAGTACTTC.

This clonotype occurred many times. The V call is TRBV7-9, the J call TRBJ1-2, with D possibly TRBD1 on 5 matching bases. Trimming stripped 5 bases from V and 3 bases from J, with 16 bases between. Germline CDR1 reads SEHNR; CDR2 reads FQNEAQ (reference sequence). CDR3 length: 15 amino acids. This CDR3 reads CASSGPLDSHYGYTF. The CDR3 DNA is TGTGCCAGCAGCGGCCCACTCGACAGCCACTATGGCTACACCTTC.

The chain has TRBV12-3 or TRBV12-4 and TRBJ2-1; D not resolved. The germline V and J ends were trimmed by 2 bases and 2 bases, with 7 bases remaining between them. This CDR3 has 14 amino acids. CDR3 nucleotide sequence: TGTGCCAGCAGTTTATACGGAACCTACAATGAGCAGTTCTTC. The encoded protein is CASSLYGTYNEQFF.